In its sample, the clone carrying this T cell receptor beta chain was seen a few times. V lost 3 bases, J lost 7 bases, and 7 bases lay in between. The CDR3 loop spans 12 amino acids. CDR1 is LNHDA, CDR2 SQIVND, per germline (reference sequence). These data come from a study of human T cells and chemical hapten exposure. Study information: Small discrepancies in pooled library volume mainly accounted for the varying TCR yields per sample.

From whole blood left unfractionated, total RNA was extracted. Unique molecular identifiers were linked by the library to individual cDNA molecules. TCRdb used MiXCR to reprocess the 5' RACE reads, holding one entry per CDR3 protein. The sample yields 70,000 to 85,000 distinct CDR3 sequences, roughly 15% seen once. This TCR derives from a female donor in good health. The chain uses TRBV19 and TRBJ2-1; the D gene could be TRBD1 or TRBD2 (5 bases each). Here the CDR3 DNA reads TGTGCCAGTAGTATCTGGGGGAATGAGCAGTTCTTC. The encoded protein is CASSIWGNEQFF.